This paragraph covers one T cell receptor (beta chain) sequence. Its target is unknown. The repertoire was sequenced with immunoSEQ multiplex PCR; TCRdb's copy has only in-frame clones and lacks some. The sample holds over 120,000 clones; more than 85% are singletons and the top ten take 7.5% to 9.5%. This entry comes from a study of T cell responses to AZD1222 COVID-19 vaccine. Study as a whole: Samples with a second dose at about 4 or about 12 weeks were pooled together.

Overall study results and limits: Repertoire sampling was restricted to post-peak T cell response timepoints. Spike-specific TCR breadth rose after two AZD1222 doses, and depth rose as well.

The V gene lost 8 bases and the J gene lost 1 base, with 17 bases spanning the gap. Germline CDR1 reads MNHEY; CDR2 reads SVGAGI. The CDR3 runs to 15 residues. Material: peripheral blood, obtained on day 0 of AZD1222 vaccination. This sequence originates from an adult in good health. V and J are TRBV6-5 and TRBJ1-2, with a weak D call TRBD1 (5 bases). CDR3 in DNA: TGTGCCAGCGCCGGGACGGCCTCTTTTAACTATGGCTACACCTTC. Protein product: CASAGTASFNYGYTF.